Below are 31 T cell receptor beta chains sequenced from a single sample in a study of cytomegalovirus exposure and HLA in healthy donors. The PCR employed 60 Vbeta primers together with 13 Jbeta primers. Data came from immunoSEQ multiplex PCR; TCRdb stores just in-frame clones and leaves some out. This sample contains 200,000 to 250,000 clones. The sample was PBMCs. Receptors were obtained from a woman in her twenties or thirties in good health and CMV-seropositive.

The V and J genes are TRBV7-8 and TRBJ1-6; TRBD1 aligns across 9 bases. CDR1 SGHVS and CDR2 FQNEAQ come from the germline V gene. The CDR3 loop spans 20 amino acids. With 3 bases clipped from V and 7 bases from J, the junction kept 19 bases outside the gene matches. In nucleotides, the CDR3 is TGTGCCAGCAGCTTCACCCCCAGGGGACAGGGAAGATTCGAGAATTCACCCCTCCACTTT. Amino acids: CASSFTPRGQGRFENSPLHF.

CDR3 sequence: CASTRTISGANVLTF. The CDR3 DNA is TGTGCCAGTACGAGAACGATCTCTGGGGCCAACGTCCTGACTTTC. The chain couples TRBV19 to TRBJ2-6; D gene ambiguous. CDR1 and CDR2 from the germline V gene are LNHDA and SQIVND (reference sequence). The CDR3 has 15 amino acids. V lost 7 bases and J 0 bases, leaving 10 bases between the germline ends. The full variable domain, rest sourced from reference TRBV19 and TRBJ2-6, is DGGITQSPKYLFRKEGQNVTLSCEQNLNHDAMYWYRQDPGQGLRLIYYSQIVNDFQKGDIAEGYSVSREKKESFPLTVTSAQKNPTAFYLCASTRTISGANVLTFGAGSRLTVL.

The chain uses TRBV9 and TRBJ1-1; 9 bases line up with TRBD1. V lost 3 bases to trimming and J lost 5 bases; unmatched junction nucleotides: 8. The CDR3 totals 15 residues. Germline loops: CDR1 SGDLS, CDR2 YYNGEE. CDR3 DNA sequence: TGTGCCAGCAGCGGCACAGGGGGCGGTTATACTGAAGCTTTCTTT. Residues: CASSGTGGGYTEAFF.

The chain combines TRBV7-8 with TRBJ1-2, with 9 bases identical to TRBD1. With 5 bases clipped from V and 3 bases from J, the junction kept 7 bases outside the gene matches. This CDR3 has 15 residues. CDR1 is SGHVS, CDR2 FQNEAQ, per germline. CDR3 nucleotide sequence: TGTGCCAGCAGCACCTGGGACAGGGAAGACTATGGCTACACCTTC. Translation gives CASSTWDREDYGYTF.

The chain links TRBV4-1 to TRBJ2-1, with 8 bases lining up with TRBD2. V lost 1 base, J lost 2 bases, and 7 bases stayed unmatched. The CDR3 sequence is 17 residues long. Germline assignment: CDR1 MGHRA and CDR2 YSYEKL. CDR3 protein: CASSQVLREGPYNEQFF. The CDR3, as DNA: TGCGCCAGCAGCCAAGTACTACGGGAGGGCCCCTACAATGAGCAGTTCTTC.

V gene TRBV5-4 combines with J gene TRBJ2-3; D gene unclear. Germline V gene lookup returns CDR1 SGHNT and CDR2 YYREEE (reference sequence). This CDR3 has 15 amino acids. The V and J ends lost 1 base and 0 bases respectively, with 9 bases between them. The CDR3 sequence: CASSLKRISTDTQYF. The DNA of the CDR3 is TGTGCCAGCAGCTTGAAGAGGATTAGCACAGATACGCAGTATTTT.

The rearrangement uses TRBV19 and TRBJ2-3, with D perhaps matching TRBD2 (6 bases). CDR1 is LNHDA, CDR2 SQIVND, per germline (reference sequence). Trimming left V 4 bases short and J 3 bases short, with 11 bases between. The CDR3 contains 14 residues. The chain's CDR3 is CASSNSGGTDTQYF. The DNA of the CDR3 is TGTGCCAGTAGTAATAGTGGGGGGACAGATACGCAGTATTTT.

The gene calls are TRBV19 and TRBJ2-3; no firm D call. V was cut by 3 bases and J by 2 bases, with 9 bases left in between. Germline V gives CDR1 LNHDA, CDR2 SQIVND (reference sequence). The CDR3 contains 14 residues. The CDR3 DNA sequence: TGTGCCAGTAGTATGGTCAGATCCACAGATACGCAGTATTTT. It encodes CASSMVRSTDTQYF.

The chain recombines TRBV25-1 with TRBJ1-2, with D possibly TRBD1 on 6 matching bases. Trimming pared 4 bases from V and 6 bases from J, leaving 6 bases between. Germline V gene data show CDR1 as MGHDK and CDR2 as SYGVNS. The CDR3 is 11 amino acids. The CDR3 DNA follows: TGTGCCAGCAGTGCAGGGGATGGCTACACCTTC. Translating gives CASSAGDGYTF.

The chain employs TRBV5-1 and TRBJ1-4, with D possibly TRBD1 on 5 matching bases. The CDR3 runs to 16 residues. V was shortened by 3 bases and J by 2 bases, with 14 bases between the two germline ends. Germline V gives CDR1 SGHRS, CDR2 YFSETQ. CDR3 amino acids: CASSSPPGSTNEKLFF. The DNA of the CDR3 is TGCGCCAGCAGCTCGCCTCCAGGGTCTACTAATGAAAAACTGTTTTTT.

This sequence joins TRBV7-9 and TRBJ1-4; 9 positions agree with TRBD1. Germline CDR1 reads SEHNR; CDR2 reads FQNEAQ (reference sequence). There are 15 residues in the CDR3. Trimming cost V 2 bases and J 8 bases; bases outside gene matches: 6. The CDR3 nucleotides read TGTGCCAGCAGCTTAAGGGACAGGGAGTGGGAAAAACTGTTTTTT. This sequence encodes CASSLRDREWEKLFF.

The rearrangement links TRBV10-2 to TRBJ1-5; 7 bases are a match to TRBD1. Germline V CDR1 and CDR2: WSHSY, SAAADI. This CDR3 has 15 amino acids. With V trimmed by 6 bases and J by 1 base, 6 bases remained unmatched. In DNA form, the CDR3 reads TGCGCCAGCAGGCTAGGGACAGCAAGCAATCAGCCCCAGCATTTT. This sequence encodes CASRLGTASNQPQHF.

The chain has TRBV6-6 and TRBJ2-1; no reliable D call. There are 11 residues in the CDR3. V was clipped by 8 bases and J by 6 bases, with 8 bases between them. Germline V CDR1 and CDR2: MNHNY, SVGAGI (reference sequence). CDR3 sequence reads: CASQGGNEQFF. The CDR3 bases are TGTGCCAGCCAAGGCGGCAATGAGCAGTTCTTC.

The chain uses TRBV6-5 and TRBJ2-7; 7 bases match TRBD1. Germline-derived CDR1 and CDR2 are MNHEY and SVGAGI. Trimming removed 8 bases from V and 2 bases from J; junction bases left unmatched: 12. This CDR3 has 15 residues. This chain's CDR3 is CASRKTGQWAYEQYF. CDR3 nucleotides: TGTGCCAGCCGAAAAACGGGACAGTGGGCCTACGAGCAGTACTTC.

The CDR3, as DNA: TGTGCCAGCATACGGGACAGGCGGGAGACCCAGTACTTC. Translation gives CASIRDRRETQYF. V usage is TRBV6-1 and J usage is TRBJ2-5; 8 nucleotides agree with TRBD1. CDR1 and CDR2 (germline): MNHNS, SASEGT. The V gene end was trimmed by 7 bases and the J gene end by 5 bases; junction bases not matched to a gene: 6. This CDR3 has 13 amino acids.

The chain links TRBV10-2 to TRBJ2-7, with 9 positions matching TRBD2. The CDR3 has 15 residues. The V gene end was trimmed by 7 bases and the J gene end by 5 bases; junction bases not matched to a gene: 12. Per the germline V gene, CDR1 is WSHSY and CDR2 is SAAADI. CDR3 amino acids: CASTPGAGGLDEQYF. As DNA, the CDR3 is TGCGCCAGCACCCCTGGAGCGGGAGGTCTGGACGAGCAGTACTTC.

The chain is built from TRBV6-6 and TRBJ2-7; tentative D call: TRBD2 (6 bases). The CDR3 has 13 amino acids. Germline-derived CDR1 and CDR2 are MNHNY and SVGAGI (reference sequence). The ends were cut back, 4 bases at V and 5 bases at J, with 12 bases in the middle. In nucleotides, the CDR3 is TGTGCCAGCAGTTGGAGGGCAGACCACGAGCAGTACTTC. Translation gives CASSWRADHEQYF.

In the case of this clone: Additional DNA sequences in this sample encode the identical CDR3. The genes are TRBV19 and TRBJ1-4, with TRBD1 matching over 8 bases. V lost 5 bases, J lost 8 bases, and 4 bases stayed unmatched. The germline V gene encodes CDR1 LNHDA and CDR2 SQIVND (reference sequence). This CDR3 spans 13 amino acids. The CDR3 region has the DNA TGTGCCAGTAGTCCCCGGGACAGGGAAAAACTGTTTTTT. Its translation: CASSPRDREKLFF.

The chain uses TRBV10-2 and TRBJ2-5; D may be TRBD1 (6 bases). The V end was cut by 2 bases, the J end by 5 bases, with 9 bases between. Germline CDR1 reads WSHSY; CDR2 reads SAAADI. The CDR3 covers 13 residues. This chain's CDR3 is CASSEGGVETQYF. The CDR3 DNA is TGCGCCAGCAGTGAGGGGGGCGTGGAGACCCAGTACTTC.

The chain is built from TRBV2 and TRBJ1-2; D perhaps matches TRBD1 (5 bases). CDR3 size: 15 residues. The ends were cut back, 1 base at V and 7 bases at J, with 16 bases in the middle. CDR1 is SNHLY, CDR2 FYNNEI, per germline. The DNA for the CDR3 is TGTGCCAGCAGTGAAGTAGGGGCCGCTCCGGGTGGCTACACCTTC. Translation gives CASSEVGAAPGGYTF. The full variable domain, its missing parts supplied by reference TRBV2 and TRBJ1-2, is EPEVTQTPSHQVTQMGQEVILRCVPISNHLYFYWYRQILGQKVEFLVSFYNNEISEKSEIFDDQFSVERPDGSNFTLKIRSTKLEDSAMYFCASSEVGAAPGGYTFGSGTRLTVV.

The chain employs TRBV5-1 and TRBJ1-5, with no clear D. This CDR3 has 15 amino acids. Deletions cut 5 bases from V and 1 base from J, with 13 bases between. CDR1 is SGHRS, CDR2 YFSETQ, per germline. The CDR3 loop reads CASRPDGGSNQPQHF. For the CDR3, the DNA is TGCGCCAGCAGACCCGACGGAGGGAGCAATCAGCCCCAGCATTTT.

The chain uses TRBV6-6 and TRBJ1-2, with a tentative D call TRBD1 (5 bases). The length of the CDR3 is 15 residues. The V gene's germline CDR1 is MNHNY and CDR2 SVGAGI (reference sequence). V was cut by 0 bases and J by 5 bases, with 13 bases left in between. CDR3 amino acids: CASSYSPEGMYGYTF. CDR3 coding DNA: TGTGCCAGCAGTTACTCGCCGGAGGGGATGTATGGCTACACCTTC.

V is TRBV4-3 and J is TRBJ2-5; 8 positions agree with TRBD1. The germline gives CDR1 LGHNA, CDR2 YSLEER. V was pared by 1 base and J by 11 bases, with 12 bases of the junction left unmatched. The CDR3 totals 15 residues. The CDR3 nucleotides read TGCGCCAGCAGCCAAGTGGACAGGGTCGGGGAGGAGCAGTACTTC. Translated, it gives CASSQVDRVGEEQYF.

The chain uses TRBV11-3 and TRBJ2-2, with D perhaps matching TRBD1 (6 bases). This CDR3 contains 13 residues. V shed 8 bases and J shed 8 bases, with 15 bases lying between them. CDR1 SGHNT and CDR2 YENEEA come from the germline V gene. DNA of the CDR3: TGTGCCAGCGAACAGGGAAACGGGGGGGAGCTGTTTTTT. It specifies CASEQGNGGELFF.

The gene calls are TRBV19 and TRBJ2-7; TRBD1 might be the D (6 bases). The CDR3 has 14 residues. Germline V gene sequence: CDR1 LNHDA, CDR2 SQIVND (reference sequence). V lost 2 bases and J lost 3, with 11 bases in between. This chain's CDR3 is CASSIQGHYYEQYF. In DNA, the CDR3 is TGTGCCAGTAGTATACAGGGGCACTACTACGAGCAGTACTTC.

The V and J genes are TRBV5-1 and TRBJ2-5; 7 bases match TRBD2. The CDR3 is 12 amino acids. The germline CDR1 and CDR2 sequences are SGHRS and YFSETQ. J lost 9 bases, V lost 4 bases, and 6 bases had no gene match. The CDR3 spells CASSGGVGAQYF. CDR3 coding DNA: TGCGCCAGCAGCGGGGGGGTTGGGGCCCAGTACTTC.

The chain employs TRBV2 and TRBJ1-6, with D perhaps TRBD1 (5 bases). Deletions cut 4 bases from V and 7 bases from J, with 11 bases between. The CDR3 extends over 14 amino acids. Germline-derived CDR1 and CDR2 are SNHLY and FYNNEI. CDR3 coding DNA: TGTGCCAGCAGTGTGCAGGGCCGGAATTCACCCCTCCACTTT. Translated: CASSVQGRNSPLHF.

The chain couples TRBV2 to TRBJ1-2; D is perhaps TRBD1 (6 bases). Trimming cost V 1 base and J 3 bases, with 12 bases left between them. Germline loops: CDR1 SNHLY, CDR2 FYNNEI. The CDR3 loop spans 15 amino acids. Here the CDR3 DNA reads TGTGCCAGCAGTGAAGGGACAGTCTCCTACTATGGCTACACCTTC. The encoded protein is CASSEGTVSYYGYTF.

The J gene is TRBJ1-2, the V gene TRBV28; possible D gene TRBD1, 5 bases. Looked up from germline, CDR1 is MDHEN and CDR2 is SYDVKM. V was shortened by 3 bases and J by 8 bases, with 13 bases between the two germline ends. CDR3 length: 13 residues. The CDR3 sequence is CASSFSPGPGYTF. The CDR3 nucleotides read TGTGCCAGCAGTTTCTCCCCAGGGCCCGGCTACACCTTC.

V is TRBV5-1 and J is TRBJ1-1; perhaps TRBD1 as D (5 bases). The germline V gene encodes CDR1 SGHRS and CDR2 YFSETQ. CDR3 size: 14 residues. V lost 2 bases to trimming and J lost 4 bases, with 12 bases between them. The CDR3 sequence is CASSLRGISTEAFF. The CDR3 nucleotides are TGCGCCAGCAGCTTAAGGGGAATTAGCACTGAAGCTTTCTTT.

The chain links TRBV5-4 to TRBJ1-1; TRBD1 matches at 10 bases. In germline, CDR1 is SGHNT, CDR2 YYREEE (reference sequence). This CDR3 comprises 16 residues. J lost 0 bases, V lost 3 bases, and 5 bases had no gene match. CDR3 DNA: TGTGCCAGCAGCTCGCGACAGGGGGCGATGAACACTGAAGCTTTCTTT. Its translation is CASSSRQGAMNTEAFF.